This is a list of T cell receptor beta chains from one sample in a study of T cells after yellow fever vaccination. TCRdb re-derived calls from the 5' RACE reads in MiXCR, one entry per CDR3 protein. The sample includes 620,000 or so distinct CDR3 sequences, approximately 13% of them seen just once. The source material was PBMCs, sampled on the day of the yellow fever booster vaccination. These TCRs come from a young man who received the YFV17D yellow fever vaccine. Both conserved end residues are part of each CDR3. D genes are given only for firm matches. Part of the rows lack a size; the others show once, few, many or a class for expanded clones.

TRBJ2-7 | TRBV5-1 | . | . | CASSLGHGRDEQYF | TGCGCCAGCAGCTTGGGACACGGGAGAGACGAGCAGTACTTC
TRBJ1-6 | TRBV7-9 | . | . | CASSLNRARVYSPLHF | TGTGCCAGCAGCTTAAATAGGGCTCGGGTCTATTCACCCCTCCACTTT
TRBJ2-1 | TRBV2 | . | . | CASSAITQGTASQFF | TGTGCCAGCAGTGCTATTACACAGGGTACGGCGTCGCAGTTCTTC
TRBJ2-1 | TRBV5-1 | few | . | CASSWGHSGSYNEQFF | TGCGCCAGCAGCTGGGGACATTCGGGGTCCTACAATGAGCAGTTCTTC
TRBJ2-7 | TRBV20-1 | once | . | CSARDSTVLGGQYF | TGCAGTGCTAGAGATTCAACGGTTCTGGGGGGGCAGTACTTC
TRBJ2-7 | TRBV28 | few | . | CASSRGLGYEQYF | TGTGCCAGCAGTCGGGGACTGGGTTACGAGCAGTACTTC
TRBJ2-5 | TRBV5-1 | many | . | CASSLEGGRETQYF | TGCGCCAGCAGCTTGGAAGGGGGGCGAGAGACCCAGTACTTC
TRBJ1-3 | TRBV30 | . | . | CAWSSSGNTIYF | TGTGCCTGGAGTAGCTCTGGAAACACCATATATTTT
TRBJ1-5 | TRBV2 | . | . | CASSRAGQPQHF | TGTGCCAGCAGTAGGGCGGGTCAGCCCCAGCATTTT
TRBJ2-1 | TRBV28 | . | . | CASSPRLSGSYNEQFF | TGTGCCAGCAGTCCAAGACTGAGTGGCTCCTACAATGAGCAGTTCTTC
TRBJ2-5 | TRBV9 | . | . | CASSVAVNPVETQYF | TGTGCCAGCAGCGTAGCTGTCAACCCTGTAGAGACCCAGTACTTC
TRBJ2-2 | TRBV2 | . | TRBD2 | CASSASGYTGELFF | TGTGCCAGCAGTGCTAGCGGGTACACCGGGGAGCTGTTTTTT
TRBJ2-5 | TRBV29-1 | few | . | CSVTGTSGETQYF | TGCAGCGTGACCGGGACATCGGGGGAGACCCAGTACTTC
TRBJ2-1 | TRBV5-1 | many | TRBD1 | CASSFGQGPVEQFF | TGCGCCAGCAGCTTTGGACAGGGTCCCGTTGAGCAGTTCTTC
TRBJ2-1 | TRBV20-1 | once | . | CSARASVVGYNEQFF | TGCAGTGCTAGGGCGTCGGTCGTAGGCTACAATGAGCAGTTCTTC
TRBJ1-6 | TRBV11-2 | . | . | CASTRSYGENYNSPLHF | TGTGCCAGCACCCGCTCCTACGGGGAAAACTATAATTCACCCCTCCACTTT
TRBJ2-7 | TRBV6-5 | . | TRBD1 | CASSYGPDRGTYEQYF | TGTGCCAGCAGTTATGGCCCAGACAGGGGGACCTACGAGCAGTACTTC
TRBJ2-3 | TRBV30 | many | TRBD2 | CAWSVGSGRTWQYF | TGTGCCTGGAGTGTGGGTAGCGGGAGGACCTGGCAGTATTTT
TRBJ2-1 | TRBV5-4 | . | . | CASSLGSSASYNEQFF | TGTGCCAGCAGCTTGGGTAGTAGCGCCTCCTACAATGAGCAGTTCTTC
TRBJ2-7 | TRBV19 | few | TRBD1 | CASSKGQGSYEQYF | TGTGCCAGTAGTAAGGGACAGGGTTCCTACGAGCAGTACTTC
TRBJ2-7 | TRBV5-1 | . | TRBD1 | CASSLEFRTGVYEQYF | TGCGCCAGCAGCTTGGAGTTCCGGACAGGGGTCTACGAGCAGTACTTC
TRBJ1-2 | TRBV6-1 | . | . | CASSDSLVYGYTF | TGTGCCAGCAGTGATTCCCTTGTCTATGGCTACACCTTC
TRBJ2-1 | TRBV18 | few | . | CASSPGLTYNEQFF | TGTGCCAGCTCACCGGGACTTACTTACAATGAGCAGTTCTTC
TRBJ1-4 | TRBV7-2 | . | . | CASSRGGKDEKLFF | TGTGCCAGCAGTAGAGGGGGGAAGGATGAAAAACTGTTTTTT
TRBJ1-6 | TRBV20-1 | once | . | CSARQFRNSPLHF | TGCAGTGCTAGACAGTTCCGTAATTCACCCCTCCACTTT
TRBJ2-5 | TRBV10-1 | few | TRBD2 | CASSETSGGQETQYF | TGCGCCAGCAGTGAGACTAGCGGGGGTCAAGAGACCCAGTACTTC